This TCR beta chain was found in a study of glioma-infiltrating T cells after dendritic cell vaccination. Across the whole study: Between about 2002 and 2012, patients got autologous tumor lysate-pulsed dendritic cell vaccines. Monocyte-derived dendritic cells, cultured less than 9 days with IL-4 and GM-CSF, were pulsed with autologous tumor lysate. Findings and limits, study-wide: Complete blood and tumor specimen sets were limited to few patients.

Up to about 2 ug genomic DNA was used for TCRB CDR3 amplification. Produced via immunoSEQ multiplex PCR; TCRdb's table is partial and in-frame only. The sample holds roughly 96,000 clones; about four fifths are singletons and the top ten take 5.5% to 7%. Concerning this clone: The target antigen is unknown.

V dropped 5 bases and J dropped 4 bases, with 18 bases sitting between them. From germline, CDR1 is SGHAT and CDR2 FQNNGV. The CDR3 has 16 residues. This receptor was identified in a human donor with glioblastoma. J is TRBJ1-5 and V is TRBV11-2; D uncertain. The specimen comprised blood, sampled before dendritic cell vaccination. In DNA form, the CDR3 reads TGTGCCAGCAGCCCGAACGGGGAATTCCCTAATCAGCCCCAGCATTTT. It encodes CASSPNGEFPNQPQHF.